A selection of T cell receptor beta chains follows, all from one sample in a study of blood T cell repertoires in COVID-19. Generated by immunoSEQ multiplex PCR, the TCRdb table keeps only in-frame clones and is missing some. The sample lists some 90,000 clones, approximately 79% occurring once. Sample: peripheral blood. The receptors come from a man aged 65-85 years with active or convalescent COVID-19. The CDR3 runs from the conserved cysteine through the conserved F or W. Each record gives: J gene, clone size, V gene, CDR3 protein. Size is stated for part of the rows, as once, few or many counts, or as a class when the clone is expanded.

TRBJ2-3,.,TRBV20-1,CSASASGARVQYF
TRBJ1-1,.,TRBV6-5,CASSYGGEEAFF
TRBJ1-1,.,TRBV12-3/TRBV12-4,CATTLGVGAFF
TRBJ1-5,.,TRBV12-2,CASRLAGTGGSNQPQHF
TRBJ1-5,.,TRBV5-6,CASSLRGASNQPQHF
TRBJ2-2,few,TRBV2,CASRKTGGPGELFF
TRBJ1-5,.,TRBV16,CASSPGPGAGQPQHF
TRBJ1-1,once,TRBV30,CAWSVVPDRRMNTEAFF
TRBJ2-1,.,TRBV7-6,CASSLRGGANQYNEQFF
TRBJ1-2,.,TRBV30,CAWSHQFGYTF
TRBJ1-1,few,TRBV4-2,CASSQEDRPEAFF
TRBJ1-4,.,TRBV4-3,CASSAGFEKLFF
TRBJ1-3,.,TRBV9,CASSVEQGSGNTIYF
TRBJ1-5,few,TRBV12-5,CASGLSQGAQHF
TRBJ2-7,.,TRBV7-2,CASRRAVSYLGEQYF
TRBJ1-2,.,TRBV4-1,CASSQVGGYGYTF
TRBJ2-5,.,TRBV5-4,CASSLPRSETQYF
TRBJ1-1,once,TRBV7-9,CASSPTGAGGTEAFF
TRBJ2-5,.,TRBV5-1,CASSLRGQETQYF
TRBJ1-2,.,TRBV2,CASRNPGQGFNYGYTF
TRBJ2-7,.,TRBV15,CATSVGLYEQYF
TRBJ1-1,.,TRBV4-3,CASSQEWRESEAFF
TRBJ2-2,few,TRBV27,CASRGSGELFF
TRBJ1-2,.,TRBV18,CASSRRDGGYTF
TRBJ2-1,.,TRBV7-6,CASSLGGPLAGGYNEQFF
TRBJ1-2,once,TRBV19,CASSIASQGMIVGYTF
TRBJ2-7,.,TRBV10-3,CAISEQREQYF
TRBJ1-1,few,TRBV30,CAWSVEAFPAFF
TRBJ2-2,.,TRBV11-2,CASSLVGGNAGELFF
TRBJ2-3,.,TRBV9,CASSVVSRGGGSTDTQYF
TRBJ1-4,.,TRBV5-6,CASSGQGLGEKLFF
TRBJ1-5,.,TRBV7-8,CASSLGRGSQPQHF
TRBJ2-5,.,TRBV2,CASSAGVASGGEETQYF
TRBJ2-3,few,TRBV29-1,CSVVSRGGPDTQYF
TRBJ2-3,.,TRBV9,CASSTAPTSSNSYTQYF
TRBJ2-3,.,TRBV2,CASSEGTGIDTQYF
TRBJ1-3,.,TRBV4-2,CASSQQSGTVTGNTIYF
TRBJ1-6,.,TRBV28,CASSLPYRSPLHF
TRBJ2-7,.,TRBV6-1,CASSEGLAGTEQYF
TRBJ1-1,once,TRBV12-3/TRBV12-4,CASSLEGGAEAFF
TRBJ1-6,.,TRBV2,CASTEYSYNSPLHF
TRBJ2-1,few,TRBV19,CASSVKGLVVNEQFF
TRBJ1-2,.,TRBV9,CASSPTDTRGYTF
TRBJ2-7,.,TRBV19,CASSIHGTGSYEQYF
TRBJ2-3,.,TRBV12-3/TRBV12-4,CASSLGPVYTQYF
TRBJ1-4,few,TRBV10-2,CASGYQAQPNEKLFF
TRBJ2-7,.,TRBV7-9,CASSLDGRGYEQYF
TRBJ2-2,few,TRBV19,CASIAAGATGELFF
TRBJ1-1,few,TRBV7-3,CASSAGMNTEAFF
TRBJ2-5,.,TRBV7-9,CASSLRTGAVQETQYF
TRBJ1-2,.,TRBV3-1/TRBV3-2,CASSGSVNYGYTF
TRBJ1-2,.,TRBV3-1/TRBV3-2,CASSASGEPYTF
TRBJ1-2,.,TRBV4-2,CASSLEGSAGGYTF
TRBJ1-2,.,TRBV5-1,CASSFGTGYGYTF
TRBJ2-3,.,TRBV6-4,CASSRTSGGSGDTQYF
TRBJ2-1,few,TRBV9,CASRSGGSSYNEQFF
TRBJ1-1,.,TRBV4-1,CASSPRGENTEAFF
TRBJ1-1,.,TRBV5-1,CASSLGRGWEDTEAFF